The 25 T cell receptor beta chains below all came from one sample that was sequenced in a study of T cell responses to AZD1222 COVID-19 vaccine. Measured with immunoSEQ multiplex PCR; TCRdb has only the in-frame clones, and not every one. The repertoire holds 95,000 to 100,000 clones, with about 88% as singletons. Sequenced here: peripheral blood, sampled 28 days after the second AZD1222 dose. The receptor set was obtained from an adult who received the AZD1222 COVID-19 vaccine.

The chain combines TRBV28 with TRBJ2-3; 10 positions match TRBD1. This CDR3 spans 16 amino acids. With 7 bases clipped from V and 3 bases from J, the junction kept 10 bases outside the gene matches. Germline V gene lookup returns CDR1 MDHEN and CDR2 SYDVKM. CDR3 sequence (DNA): TGTGCCAGCAAAGTCTGGCGGGACAGGGGTACAGATACGCAGTATTTT. Residues: CASKVWRDRGTDTQYF.

The chain recombines TRBV11-2 with TRBJ2-5, with D perhaps assigned TRBD1 or TRBD2 (5 bases each). V was cut by 1 base and J by 4 bases, with 16 bases left in between. This CDR3 is built from 16 residues. Germline V gives CDR1 SGHAT, CDR2 FQNNGV. CDR3: CASSLGGIGVGETQYF. CDR3 sequence (DNA): TGTGCCAGCAGCTTAGGGGGGATTGGTGTGGGAGAGACCCAGTACTTC.

Only a few counts were recorded for this clone. J is TRBJ2-7 and V is TRBV5-5; perhaps TRBD2 as D (7 bases). V was cut by 4 bases and J by 3 bases, with 17 bases left in between. The CDR3 runs 15 residues. Germline CDR1 reads SGHKS; CDR2 reads YYEKEE (reference sequence). The CDR3 DNA follows: TGTGCCAGCAGCAACGGACTAGGGGGGGTCTACGAGCAGTACTTC. Protein: CASSNGLGGVYEQYF.

This chain uses TRBV13 with TRBJ2-1; D is perhaps TRBD1 (6 bases). The CDR3 is 13 residues long. Germline CDR1 reads PRHDT; CDR2 reads FYEKMQ (reference sequence). V lost 0 bases to trimming and J lost 14 bases, with 14 bases between them. Here the CDR3 DNA reads TGTGCCAGCAGCTTAGGAGGCCAGGGGTATGAGTTCTTC. It codes for CASSLGGQGYEFF.

This clone was detected a few times. V usage is TRBV19 and J usage is TRBJ2-7, with 10 bases fitting TRBD1. CDR1 is LNHDA and CDR2 is SQIVND in the germline V gene (reference sequence). This CDR3 contains 15 residues. Germline trimming cut 7 bases from V and 3 bases from J; bases unmatched to any gene: 9. The CDR3 region is CASMGGRTGGYEQYF. The CDR3 DNA follows: TGTGCCAGTATGGGTGGTCGGACAGGGGGCTACGAGCAGTACTTC.

A single count supports this clone. The chain is built from TRBV21-1 and TRBJ1-2; the D call TRBD1 from the table was never checked on the DNA. TRBV21-1 is labeled a pseudogene. This CDR3 spans 13 amino acids. The CDR3 coding sequence is TGTGCCAGCAGCAGGTGGCAGGCCAATGGCTACACCTTC. Translating gives CASSRWQANGYTF.

A single count supports this clone. The chain couples TRBV7-9 to TRBJ1-1; D uncertain. CDR3 length: 15 residues. Germline lookup yields CDR1 SEHNR and CDR2 FQNEAQ (reference sequence). The V end was cut by 2 bases, the J end by 1 base, with 11 bases between. CDR3 region: CASSLLSRGNTEAFF. The CDR3 DNA sequence: TGTGCCAGCAGCTTATTGAGTCGAGGGAACACTGAAGCTTTCTTT. Combining the CDR3 with reference TRBV7-9 and TRBJ1-1 gives the whole variable domain DTGVSQNPRHKITKRGQNVTFRCDPISEHNRLYWYRQTLGQGPEFLTYFQNEAQLEKSRLLSDRFSAERPKGSFSTLEIQRTEQGDSAMYLCASSLLSRGNTEAFFGQGTRLTVV.

V and J are TRBV6-1 and TRBJ1-5; D unclear. Germline assignment: CDR1 MNHNS and CDR2 SASEGT. Between the trimmed V and J ends, which lost 3 bases and 0 bases, there was a span of 18 bases. CDR3 length equals 18 residues. CDR3 sequence reads: CASSELTPSLLSNQPQHF. DNA for the CDR3: TGTGCCAGCAGTGAGTTGACACCCAGTCTACTTAGCAATCAGCCCCAGCATTTT.

The chain couples TRBV10-2 to TRBJ2-1, with 7 bases fitting TRBD2. The trim removed 3 bases at V and 4 bases at J, leaving 12 bases unmatched. The germline gives CDR1 WSHSY, CDR2 SAAADI. The CDR3 is made up of 17 amino acids. The DNA for the CDR3 is TGCGCCAGCAGTGACCCGTCCCAGCGGGGAACTTACAATGAGCAGTTCTTC. It encodes CASSDPSQRGTYNEQFF.

V gene TRBV7-2 combines with J gene TRBJ1-1; TRBD1 matches 10 bases. Germline assignment: CDR1 SGHTA and CDR2 FQGNSA. The V and J ends lost 5 bases and 2 bases, in that order; junction bases with no gene match: 5. The CDR3 loop spans 15 amino acids. In DNA form, the CDR3 reads TGTGCCAGCAGCCCCGGGACAGGGGCCAACACTGAAGCTTTCTTT. It specifies CASSPGTGANTEAFF.

V is TRBV5-4 and J is TRBJ2-3, with D perhaps matching TRBD2 (5 bases). This CDR3 region has 16 residues. Trimming pared 5 bases from V and 2 bases from J, leaving 18 bases between. Germline V lookup: CDR1 SGHNT, CDR2 YYREEE (reference sequence). The CDR3 loop reads CASRDMRAGYTDTQYF. As DNA, the CDR3 is TGTGCCAGCAGAGACATGAGGGCTGGCTACACAGATACGCAGTATTTT.

The chain uses TRBV11-3 and TRBJ2-5, with D maybe TRBD1 (6 bases). Looked up from germline, CDR1 is SGHNT and CDR2 is YENEEA. This CDR3 has 14 residues. Deletions cut 5 bases from V and 7 bases from J, with 17 bases between. The CDR3 sequence: CASSGIEGEGTQYF. In nucleotides, the CDR3 is TGTGCCAGCAGCGGGATCGAGGGGGAAGGGACCCAGTACTTC.

The rearrangement joins TRBV6-1 to TRBJ2-7; 9 bases align to TRBD1. The germline CDR1 and CDR2 sequences are MNHNS and SASEGT. The junction had 15 bases not matched to a gene; V was cut back by 4 bases and J by 5 bases. This CDR3 comprises 17 residues. The CDR3 coding sequence is TGTGCCAGCAGTGGGTGGGGGGGAGACAGGGGGTACGACGAGCAGTACTTC. As protein: CASSGWGGDRGYDEQYF.

The chain carries TRBV11-1 and TRBJ2-7, with TRBD1 as a possible D gene (7 bases). The ends were cut back, 5 bases at V and 1 base at J, with 12 bases in the middle. The CDR3 has 14 residues. Germline V gives CDR1 SGHAT, CDR2 FQDESV (reference sequence). CDR3 protein: CASSPRDRSYEQYF. In DNA, the CDR3 is TGTGCCAGCAGCCCGCGGGACAGATCCTACGAGCAGTACTTC.

The chain is built from TRBV4-1 and TRBJ1-4; 10 positions match TRBD1. Trimming took 1 base from V and 0 from J; bases not matched to a gene: 5. CDR3 size: 18 residues. Germline assignment: CDR1 MGHRA and CDR2 YSYEKL. CDR3 amino acids: CASSQGPGQGATNEKLFF. CDR3 nucleotides: TGCGCCAGCAGCCAAGGGCCCGGACAGGGGGCAACTAATGAAAAACTGTTTTTT.

The rearrangement links TRBV2 to TRBJ1-2, with TRBD1 identical over 11 bases. The CDR3 is made up of 14 amino acids. The V gene end was trimmed by 8 bases and the J gene end by 4 bases; junction bases not matched to a gene: 6. Looked up from germline, CDR1 is SNHLY and CDR2 is FYNNEI. The CDR3 bases are TGTGCCAGCCTCCCCGGGACAGGGGGCTATGGCTACACCTTC. Translating it yields CASLPGTGGYGYTF.

The chain couples TRBV7-9 to TRBJ2-7; tentatively, D is TRBD1 (6 bases). The germline V and J ends were trimmed by 4 bases and 6 bases, with 19 bases remaining between them. Germline V gene data show CDR1 as SEHNR and CDR2 as FQNEAQ (reference sequence). The CDR3 contains 15 residues. This chain's CDR3 is CASSSSTGRGSEQYF. In DNA, the CDR3 is TGTGCCAGCAGCTCATCAACCGGCAGGGGCTCCGAGCAGTACTTC.

This chain joins TRBV21-1 and TRBJ1-3; TRBD1, the table's D call, was not compared with the DNA. TRBV21-1 is a listed pseudogene. This CDR3 is built from 15 residues. CDR3 residues: CASSKWFWPGNTIYF. The CDR3 nucleotides read TGTGCCAGCAGCAAATGGTTTTGGCCTGGAAACACCATATATTTT.

The chain combines TRBV6-5 with TRBJ1-2, with 10 bases lining up with TRBD1. The length of the CDR3 is 16 residues. The germline CDR1 and CDR2 sequences are MNHEY and SVGAGI. The trim removed 2 bases at V and 7 bases at J, leaving 10 bases unmatched. CDR3 nucleotides: TGTGCCAGCAGTTACGGGACAGGGGCGAGATTTGGTGGCTACACCTTC. Protein: CASSYGTGARFGGYTF.

The CDR3: CASSQEIIADTQYF. The CDR3 nucleotides read TGTGCCAGCAGCCAAGAAATTATAGCAGATACGCAGTATTTT. The rearrangement joins TRBV4-2 to TRBJ2-3; D not resolved. Germline assignment: CDR1 LGHNA and CDR2 YNFKEQ. The germline V and J ends were trimmed by 0 bases and 4 bases, with 8 bases remaining between them. This CDR3 contains 14 residues.

The chain links TRBV29-1 to TRBJ1-1; D is unclear. The V and J ends lost 0 bases and 10 bases respectively, with 12 bases between them. Germline-derived CDR1 and CDR2 are SQVTM and ANQGSEA. The CDR3 runs to 12 residues. As DNA, the CDR3 is TGCAGCGTTGAAGATCGGGTTGGTGGAGCTTTCTTT. This sequence encodes CSVEDRVGGAFF.

In the case of this clone: Relative to the germline gene, one junction end is altered; a read error may explain this. The chain couples TRBV4-2 to TRBJ1-2; TRBD1 might be the D (5 bases). Germline assignment: CDR1 LGHNA and CDR2 YNFKEQ. This CDR3 region has 14 residues. The CDR3 DNA follows: TGTGTCAGCAGCCAAGATATTGGGGGGGGTGGCTACACCTTC. Translation gives CVSSQDIGGGGYTF.

This chain connects TRBV5-1 to TRBJ2-5, with D unresolved. Trimming removed 0 bases at V and 5 bases at J, with 5 bases between. The CDR3 consists of 12 residues. Germline V CDR1 and CDR2: SGHRS, YFSETQ. The CDR3 DNA reads as TGCGCCAGCAGCTTGGCCATCGAGACCCAGTACTTC. This encodes CASSLAIETQYF.

This clone has just one count. The chain uses TRBV27 and TRBJ2-1, with a possible D match to TRBD2 (6 bases). This CDR3 is built from 15 residues. V lost 3 bases, J lost 0 bases, and 9 bases lay in between. The germline CDR1 and CDR2 sequences are MNHEY and SMNVEV (reference sequence). The CDR3 spells CASSLGRGSYNEQFF. Written as DNA, the CDR3 is TGTGCCAGCAGTTTGGGGCGGGGCTCCTACAATGAGCAGTTCTTC.

V and J are TRBV28 and TRBJ1-3; no clear D. Looked up from germline, CDR1 is MDHEN and CDR2 is SYDVKM. The V end lost 7 bases, the J end lost 7 bases, and 11 bases lay between the germline ends. CDR3 length equals 12 residues. The CDR3 loop reads CASTKTLNTIYF. The CDR3 DNA sequence: TGTGCCAGCACCAAAACCCTGAACACCATATATTTT. Filled out from reference TRBV28 and TRBJ1-3, the complete variable domain reads DVKVTQSSRYLVKRTGEKVFLECVQDMDHENMFWYRQDPGLGLRLIYFSYDVKMKEKGDIPEGYSVSREKKERFSLILESASTNQTSMYLCASTKTLNTIYFGEGSWLTVV.